This entry describes one T cell receptor (beta chain). This record comes from a study of OX40 agonist ivuxolimab in advanced cancers. V trimming: 2 bases; J trimming: 8 bases; junction bases outside the gene matches: 4. This CDR3 region has 13 residues. Germline CDR1 is SGHDT and CDR2 is YYEEEE. Data came from immunoSEQ multiplex PCR; TCRdb stores just in-frame clones and leaves some out. The data hold 85,000 to 90,000 clones, with around 85% observed a single time. The TCR was taken from an adult with an advanced solid tumor such as melanoma, head and neck, liver or kidney cancer. Source: CD4+ or CD8+ T cells sorted from blood, taken in a trial of the OX40 agonist ivuxolimab. V usage is TRBV5-6 and J usage is TRBJ1-2; 9 bases are a match to TRBD1. Here the CDR3 reads CASSLNRGRGYTF. CDR3 in DNA: TGTGCCAGCAGCTTAAACAGGGGGCGAGGCTACACCTTC.